This T cell receptor beta chain emerged from a study of blood T cell repertoires in COVID-19. Repertoires were generated with immunoSEQ multiplex PCR, while TCRdb's copy carries only in-frame clones and drops some. The data contain 150,000 or so clones, around 82% of them singletons. Assignments of participants to cohorts depended upon their own reported clinical history. V was pared by 2 bases and J by 5 bases, with 11 bases of the junction left unmatched. The CDR3 spans 16 residues. Germline V gene data show CDR1 as MRHNA and CDR2 as SNTAGT. Sequenced sample: PBMCs or T cells enriched from blood (not recorded which). The chain couples TRBV6-4 to TRBJ1-2, with 7 bases fitting TRBD1. The TCR was taken from a woman aged 45-65 years in a cohort exposed to, infected with or recovered from COVID-19 (not recorded which). CDR3 nucleotides: TGTGCCAGCAGTGACACGGCCGCAGGGGGAGAGTATGGCTACACCTTC. It specifies CASSDTAAGGEYGYTF.